The 25 T cell receptor beta chains in this list originate from one sample, sequenced in a study of OX40 agonist ivuxolimab in advanced cancers. The protocol was immunoSEQ multiplex PCR, while the TCRdb copy is restricted to in-frame clones and leaves out a portion. Seen here are approximately 160,000 clones, approximately 94% observed once, and the top ten hold about 0.3%. This specimen was CD4+ or CD8+ T cells sorted from blood, taken in a trial of the OX40 agonist ivuxolimab. These receptors originate from an adult with an advanced solid tumor such as melanoma, head and neck, liver or kidney cancer.

Comment on this clone: The junction departs from the called germline gene at one end, perhaps through a read error. The genes are TRBV9 and TRBJ1-1, with 9 bases lining up with TRBD1. CDR1 is SGDLS, CDR2 YYNGEE, per germline. CDR3 length: 15 amino acids. CDR3 in amino acids: CASSVGTGDPHTPSF. The CDR3 bases are TGTGCCAGCAGCGTAGGGACAGGGGATCCACACACTCCCAGCTTT. Variable domain in full (rest from reference TRBV9 and TRBJ1-1): DSGVTQTPKHLITATGQRVTLRCSPRSGDLSVYWYQQSLDQGLQFLIQYYNGEERAKGNILERFSAQQFPDLHSELNLSSLELGDSALYFCASSVGTGDPHTPSFGQGTRLTVV.

The chain recombines TRBV6-5 with TRBJ2-7, with D possibly TRBD1 on 5 matching bases. This CDR3 contains 14 residues. Germline assignment: CDR1 MNHEY and CDR2 SVGAGI. The germline V and J ends were trimmed by 6 bases and 2 bases, with 14 bases remaining between them. CDR3 sequence reads: CASSPQTVTYEQYF. Here the CDR3 DNA reads TGTGCCAGCAGCCCACAGACAGTAACCTACGAGCAGTACTTC.

This chain uses TRBV28 with TRBJ1-2, with D perhaps matching TRBD1 (5 bases). The germline gives CDR1 MDHEN, CDR2 SYDVKM. This CDR3 has 21 amino acids. V shed 4 bases and J shed 5 bases, with 35 bases lying between them. The CDR3, as DNA: TGTGCCAGCAGTTCCCTCCCCTACTCCAGACGGACCGGGTTCAGGGAGTATGGCTACACCTTC. Protein: CASSSLPYSRRTGFREYGYTF.

This chain uses TRBV7-9 with TRBJ1-2; TRBD1 matches at 9 bases. Germline V gene data show CDR1 as SEHNR and CDR2 as FQNEAQ (reference sequence). CDR3 length equals 14 residues. J gave up 4 bases and V 5 bases, and 5 bases lay outside the gene matches. The CDR3 region has the DNA TGTGCCAGCAGCCGGGACAGGGCAGTCTATGGCTACACCTTC. It encodes CASSRDRAVYGYTF. Complete variable domain (other parts from reference TRBV7-9 and TRBJ1-2): DTGVSQNPRHKITKRGQNVTFRCDPISEHNRLYWYRQTLGQGPEFLTYFQNEAQLEKSRLLSDRFSAERPKGSFSTLEIQRTEQGDSAMYLCASSRDRAVYGYTFGSGTRLTVV.

This sequence joins TRBV9 and TRBJ2-1, with TRBD2 matching 8 bases. Germline loops: CDR1 SGDLS, CDR2 YYNGEE. V dropped 2 bases and J dropped 4; count of bases not matched to a gene: 8. This CDR3 is 16 amino acids long. CDR3 nucleotide sequence: TGTGCCAGCAGCGTTACCGGGACTAGTTATTACAATGAGCAGTTCTTC. Protein product: CASSVTGTSYYNEQFF.

The J gene is TRBJ2-2, the V gene TRBV29-1, with a tentative D call TRBD1 (7 bases). Trimming removed 6 bases at V and 3 bases at J, with 14 bases between. This CDR3 spans 14 amino acids. The germline CDR1 and CDR2 sequences are SQVTM and ANQGSEA. DNA of the CDR3: TGCAGCGTCGAGACAGGGAGGTACACCGGGGAGCTGTTTTTT. Residues: CSVETGRYTGELFF.

The V gene is TRBV7-2, the J gene TRBJ1-2; D not certain. The CDR3 has 13 residues. Germline loops: CDR1 SGHTA, CDR2 FQGNSA. Deletions cut 4 bases from V and 4 bases from J, with 10 bases between. CDR3 amino acids: CASSSQDLYGYTF. The CDR3 region has the DNA TGTGCCAGCAGCTCTCAGGACCTCTATGGCTACACCTTC.

V usage is TRBV12-5 and J usage is TRBJ2-3, with D maybe TRBD2 (6 bases). Germline values: CDR1 LGHNT, CDR2 FRNRAP. CDR3 length: 15 residues. Trimming cost V 2 bases and J 8 bases, with 17 bases left between them. The CDR3 DNA is TGTGCTAGTGGTTTGCCAATCCGGGACTCAGGTACGCAGTATTTT. It specifies CASGLPIRDSGTQYF.

This chain links TRBV4-3 with TRBJ2-7, with D perhaps matching TRBD1 or TRBD2 (5 bases each). The CDR3 loop spans 17 amino acids. Germline lookup yields CDR1 LGHNA and CDR2 YSLEER. Trimming removed 0 bases at V and 2 bases at J, with 17 bases between. The CDR3 region is CASSQEKGQWTPYEQYF. CDR3 coding DNA: TGCGCCAGCAGCCAAGAAAAGGGGCAGTGGACTCCCTACGAGCAGTACTTC.

The chain links TRBV6-6 to TRBJ2-3, with TRBD2 identical over 12 bases. There are 15 residues in the CDR3. J gave up 4 bases and V 6 bases, and 5 bases lay outside the gene matches. Germline CDR1 is MNHNY and CDR2 is SVGAGI (reference sequence). DNA for the CDR3: TGTGCCAGCAGACAACTAGCGGGGGGAGCAGATACGCAGTATTTT. Its translation: CASRQLAGGADTQYF.

This clone was seen a single time. This chain connects TRBV29-1 to TRBJ2-5, with 7 bases matching TRBD2. Trimming at V came to 2 bases and at J to 1 base, leaving 13 bases not matched to a gene. In germline, CDR1 is SQVTM, CDR2 ANQGSEA. CDR3 length equals 17 residues. The CDR3 spells CSVERWGAGFIQETQYF. In DNA, the CDR3 is TGCAGCGTTGAACGCTGGGGAGCGGGATTTATCCAAGAGACCCAGTACTTC.

The V and J genes are TRBV18 and TRBJ2-3; TRBD1 might be the D (5 bases). Deletions cut 6 bases from V and 3 bases from J, with 16 bases between. Germline CDR1 and CDR2: KGHSH and LQKENI. The CDR3 is 15 residues long. The DNA for the CDR3 is TGTGCCAGCTCCCGCCAGGGCCCAGCAACAGATACGCAGTATTTT. Its protein product is CASSRQGPATDTQYF.

For this clone: The junction departs from germline at one end; a sequencing error may be responsible. The chain recombines TRBV5-1 with TRBJ1-2; 7 bases are shared with TRBD1. The CDR3 has 15 amino acids. Germline assignment: CDR1 SGHRS and CDR2 YFSETQ. The CDR3 DNA reads TGTGCCAGCAGATTGCCGGGACAGAAAACCTATGGCTACACCTTC. Translating it yields CASRLPGQKTYGYTF. Supplemented by reference TRBV5-1 and TRBJ1-2, the full variable domain reads KAGVTQTPRYLIKTRGQQVTLSCSPISGHRSVSWYQQTPGQGLQFLFEYFSETQRNKGNFPGRFSGRQFSNSRSEMNVSTLELGDSALYLCASRLPGQKTYGYTFGSGTRLTVV.

In this sample, this clone turned up once. The chain employs TRBV28 and TRBJ1-1; D gene ambiguous. Germline V gene lookup returns CDR1 MDHEN and CDR2 SYDVKM. V lost 8 bases and J lost 3, with 7 bases in between. This CDR3 contains 11 residues. The CDR3: CASRRYTEAFF. CDR3 in DNA: TGTGCCAGCCGGAGGTACACTGAAGCTTTCTTT.

V and J are TRBV5-6 and TRBJ2-3; 9 bases align to TRBD1. V shed 1 base and J 2 bases; nucleotides not matched to a gene: 11. The CDR3 consists of 18 residues. Germline-derived CDR1 and CDR2 are SGHDT and YYEEEE. The CDR3 bases are TGTGCCAGCAGCTTGCCTACCAAGACAGGGGGTTTCACAGATACGCAGTATTTT. This encodes CASSLPTKTGGFTDTQYF.

The gene calls are TRBV6-1 and TRBJ2-7; 9 bases agree with TRBD1. CDR1 and CDR2 from the germline V gene are MNHNS and SASEGT. The CDR3 totals 15 residues. V lost 7 bases, J lost 4 bases, and 11 bases stayed unmatched. The chain's CDR3 is CASKDRGIRLYEQYF. In DNA form, the CDR3 reads TGTGCCAGCAAGGACAGGGGTATACGCTTATACGAGCAGTACTTC.

The chain employs TRBV5-1 and TRBJ2-1; D perhaps matches TRBD2 (6 bases). The CDR3 extends over 14 amino acids. Trimming stripped 5 bases from V and 6 bases from J, with 15 bases between. Germline CDR1 and CDR2: SGHRS and YFSETQ. CDR3 bases: TGCGCCAGCAGTATCGGGGCGGGGAGCAATGAGCAGTTCTTC. Translating gives CASSIGAGSNEQFF.

The CDR3 DNA reads as TGTGCCAGCAGTCAGGGAGGGGTCGATAGCAATCAGCCCCAGCATTTT. Translation: CASSQGGVDSNQPQHF. The gene calls are TRBV9 and TRBJ1-5; perhaps TRBD1 as D (5 bases). V dropped 5 bases and J dropped 0 bases, with 15 bases sitting between them. The CDR3 is 16 residues long. CDR1 is SGDLS and CDR2 is YYNGEE in the germline V gene.

A single count supports this clone. The V gene is TRBV5-5, the J gene TRBJ2-3; either TRBD1 or TRBD2 may fit D (5 bases each). Trimming cost V 4 bases and J 5 bases, with 23 bases left between them. The V gene's germline CDR1 is SGHKS and CDR2 YYEKEE (reference sequence). The CDR3 sequence is 17 residues long. The CDR3 protein is CASSVVPRGDFQDTQYF. In DNA form, the CDR3 reads TGTGCCAGCAGCGTTGTTCCTCGAGGGGATTTTCAAGATACGCAGTATTTT.

This clone has just one count. V is TRBV5-1 and J is TRBJ1-1; no clear D. Germline V gene lookup returns CDR1 SGHRS and CDR2 YFSETQ. Trimming stripped 2 bases from V and 1 base from J, with 6 bases between. CDR3 size: 13 residues. The chain's CDR3 is CASSFVGNTEAFF. The CDR3 bases are TGCGCCAGCAGCTTTGTTGGGAACACTGAAGCTTTCTTT. Using reference TRBV5-1 and TRBJ1-1 for the parts outside the CDR3, the full variable domain is KAGVTQTPRYLIKTRGQQVTLSCSPISGHRSVSWYQQTPGQGLQFLFEYFSETQRNKGNFPGRFSGRQFSNSRSEMNVSTLELGDSALYLCASSFVGNTEAFFGQGTRLTVV.

A few counts support this clone. This CDR3 reads CASMHRDSPLHF. The CDR3 DNA reads TGTGCCAGCATGCACAGGGATTCACCCCTCCACTTT. The V gene is TRBV27, the J gene TRBJ1-6, with TRBD1 as a possible D gene (6 bases). V lost 7 bases and J 8 bases, leaving 9 bases between the germline ends. The CDR3 spans 12 residues. Germline V gene sequence: CDR1 MNHEY, CDR2 SMNVEV (reference sequence).

The J gene is TRBJ1-6, the V gene TRBV28; D is unclear. Germline V lookup: CDR1 MDHEN, CDR2 SYDVKM. The CDR3 extends over 15 amino acids. V lost 0 bases and J 5 bases, leaving 8 bases between the germline ends. This CDR3 reads CASSLWILNNSPLHF. The DNA of the CDR3 is TGTGCCAGCAGTTTATGGATTCTCAATAATTCACCCCTCCACTTT.

Details on this clone: The identical CDR3 is also encoded by other nucleotide sequences in the sample. This chain connects TRBV9 to TRBJ2-1, with D possibly called TRBD1 or TRBD2 (5 bases each). The CDR3 consists of 16 residues. Germline V CDR1 and CDR2: SGDLS, YYNGEE. V shed 0 bases and J shed 0 bases, with 10 bases lying between them. The CDR3 loop reads CASSVGGPSSYNEQFF. CDR3 in DNA: TGTGCCAGCAGCGTAGGGGGACCGAGCTCCTACAATGAGCAGTTCTTC.

V usage is TRBV5-1 and J usage is TRBJ2-3, with a weak D call TRBD1 (8 bases). From germline, CDR1 is SGHRS and CDR2 YFSETQ. V lost 5 bases and J lost 2, with 15 bases in between. The CDR3 covers 15 residues. The CDR3 sequence: CASRLQGGNTDTQYF. The CDR3 bases are TGCGCCAGCAGACTACAGGGGGGGAACACAGATACGCAGTATTTT. Drawing the rest from reference TRBV5-1 and TRBJ2-3, the complete variable domain is KAGVTQTPRYLIKTRGQQVTLSCSPISGHRSVSWYQQTPGQGLQFLFEYFSETQRNKGNFPGRFSGRQFSNSRSEMNVSTLELGDSALYLCASRLQGGNTDTQYFGPGTRLTVL.

This sequence joins TRBV2 and TRBJ2-5, with 16 bases that match TRBD2. This CDR3 is built from 16 residues. CDR1 and CDR2 (germline): SNHLY, FYNNEI. V lost 6 bases, J lost 4 bases, and 5 bases stayed unmatched. Written as DNA, the CDR3 is TGTGCCAGCAGGAGGGGACTAGCGGGAGGGTCAGAGACCCAGTACTTC. This translates into CASRRGLAGGSETQYF.